This TCR beta chain was retrieved from a study of blood T cell repertoires in COVID-19. Generated by immunoSEQ multiplex PCR, the TCRdb table keeps only in-frame clones and is missing some. The sample shows roughly 120,000 clones, 74% of them seen only once. The CDR3 consists of 15 residues. CDR1 is SEHNR and CDR2 is FQNEAQ in the germline V gene (reference sequence). V lost 1 base and J lost 0, with 6 bases in between. The material sequenced was peripheral blood. This receptor was taken from a man aged 80 or over with COVID-19, enrolled during active disease. This chain uses TRBV7-9 with TRBJ1-4, with a weak D call TRBD1 (5 bases). The CDR3 protein is CASSLVQATNEKLFF. The CDR3 DNA is TGTGCCAGCAGCTTAGTACAGGCAACTAATGAAAAACTGTTTTTT.